What follows are 28 T cell receptor beta chains derived from one specimen sequenced in a study of OX40 agonist ivuxolimab in advanced cancers. The protocol used for the library was the immunoSEQ multiplex PCR assay. Sourced from immuneACCESS, this table was stored by TCRdb with only in-frame sequences that have V and J called. A share of the clones is absent; for the studies checked, an unresolved V gene accounts for under half, and the remainder has no known explanation. The sample table lists fewer than 90,000 clones, around 86% of them with a count of one. The ten most abundant clones make up less than 4% of the sample. Sequencing used CD4+ or CD8+ T cells sorted from blood, obtained in a trial of the OX40 agonist ivuxolimab. The origin of the receptors is an adult with an advanced solid tumor such as melanoma, head and neck, liver or kidney cancer.

This sequence joins TRBV6-5 and TRBJ1-2; D is perhaps TRBD1 (6 bases). The CDR3 sequence is 15 residues long. The V gene's germline CDR1 is MNHEY and CDR2 SVGAGI. V was clipped by 6 bases and J by 4 bases, with 18 bases between them. The CDR3 nucleotides read TGTGCCAGCAGCCGAGGTACGGGGGCTGCCTATGGCTACACCTTC. Translated, it gives CASSRGTGAAYGYTF.

About this clone: A read error may produce the germline difference seen at one junction end. The same CDR3 arises from other DNA sequences in this sample as well. The V and J genes are TRBV11-3 and TRBJ2-7; D is possibly TRBD1 (5 bases). CDR3 length: 13 amino acids. CDR1 and CDR2 from the germline V gene are SGHNT and YENEEA. The CDR3 bases are TGCGCCAGCAGCCCCGCTGGGGCCCACGAGCAGTACTTC. Residues: CASSPAGAHEQYF.

This chain links TRBV7-8 with TRBJ2-6; TRBD1 matches at 8 bases. This CDR3 region has 18 residues. CDR1 SGHVS and CDR2 FQNEAQ come from the germline V gene. With V trimmed by 1 base and J by 0 bases, 5 bases remained unmatched. The CDR3 loop reads CASSLDAGGSSGANVLTF. Written as DNA, the CDR3 is TGTGCCAGCAGCTTAGATGCAGGGGGCTCCTCTGGGGCCAACGTCCTGACTTTC.

The chain uses TRBV6-5 and TRBJ2-2; 7 bases match TRBD1. CDR3 length: 15 residues. V was pared by 8 bases and J by 4 bases, with 10 bases of the junction left unmatched. Looked up from germline, CDR1 is MNHEY and CDR2 is SVGAGI. The CDR3 DNA reads as TGTGCCAGCCAATTCGGGACAGCTTTCACCGGGGAGCTGTTTTTT. Its protein product is CASQFGTAFTGELFF.

V usage is TRBV5-1 and J usage is TRBJ2-7, with 12 nucleotides matching TRBD1. After removal of 3 bases from V and 2 bases from J, the junction contained 6 bases not matched to a gene. The germline CDR1 and CDR2 sequences are SGHRS and YFSETQ. The CDR3 runs 16 residues. The CDR3 loop reads CASSWPGQGAAYEQYF. In nucleotides, the CDR3 is TGCGCCAGCAGCTGGCCGGGACAGGGGGCGGCCTACGAGCAGTACTTC.

The chain couples TRBV10-3 to TRBJ1-1; weak D call: TRBD1 (6 bases). Germline loops: CDR1 ENHRY, CDR2 SYGVKD. V shed 7 bases and J shed 9 bases, with 15 bases lying between them. The CDR3 spans 12 residues. The CDR3 protein is CAITDGGQKAFF. In DNA, the CDR3 is TGTGCCATCACCGACGGGGGGCAAAAAGCTTTCTTT.

This clone was recorded only once. The chain's CDR3 is CASSIIPRRVDRTINEKLFF. The CDR3, as DNA: TGTGCCAGTAGTATTATACCAAGGAGAGTGGACAGGACCATAAATGAAAAACTGTTTTTT. V gene TRBV19 combines with J gene TRBJ1-4; TRBD1 matches 7 bases. Germline loops: CDR1 LNHDA, CDR2 SQIVND (reference sequence). The length of the CDR3 is 20 residues. V lost 3 bases, J lost 5 bases, and 21 bases stayed unmatched.

The chain is built from TRBV9 and TRBJ1-4, with 8 positions matching TRBD1. Germline V lookup: CDR1 SGDLS, CDR2 YYNGEE. V was pared by 4 bases and J by 2 bases, with 4 bases of the junction left unmatched. The CDR3 sequence is 15 residues long. CDR3 protein: CASSSRTGTNEKLFF. CDR3 coding DNA: TGTGCCAGCAGCTCCCGGACAGGGACTAATGAAAAACTGTTTTTT.

The chain couples TRBV18 to TRBJ1-2, with D perhaps TRBD1 (5 bases). Germline V gene data show CDR1 as KGHSH and CDR2 as LQKENI. Trimming removed 5 bases from V and 4 bases from J, with 14 bases in between. The CDR3 totals 14 residues. The CDR3 DNA reads as TGTGCCAGCTCAGCCGGGACGGCGGGCTATGGCTACACCTTC. Its protein product is CASSAGTAGYGYTF. Drawing the rest from reference TRBV18 and TRBJ1-2, the complete variable domain is NAGVMQNPRHLVRRRGQEARLRCSPMKGHSHVYWYRQLPEEGLKFMVYLQKENIIDESGMPKERFSAEFPKEGPSILRIQQVVRGDSAAYFCASSAGTAGYGYTFGSGTRLTVV.

This clone has only a few counts. This chain links TRBV10-3 with TRBJ1-1; D remains unclear. The germline V and J ends were trimmed by 8 bases and 3 bases, with 16 bases remaining between them. CDR1 is ENHRY, CDR2 SYGVKD, per germline. CDR3 size: 14 residues. CDR3 sequence (DNA): TGTGCCATCTTGCCGGACGGGCGGGACACTGAAGCTTTCTTT. This sequence encodes CAILPDGRDTEAFF.

This sequence joins TRBV7-2 and TRBJ1-5; D remains ambiguous. Deletions cut 4 bases from V and 7 bases from J, with 14 bases between. The germline V gene encodes CDR1 SGHTA and CDR2 FQGNSA. The CDR3 runs to 14 residues. CDR3: CASSSPQQEQPQHF. DNA of the CDR3: TGTGCCAGCAGCTCCCCCCAGCAAGAACAGCCCCAGCATTTT.

The CDR3 spells CASSPQIGGIMNQLFF. The CDR3 DNA follows: TGTGCCAGTAGTCCTCAAATAGGGGGGATAATGAATCAACTGTTTTTT. V usage is TRBV19 and J usage is TRBJ1-4; D might be TRBD1 (6 bases). CDR1 and CDR2 from the germline V gene are LNHDA and SQIVND (reference sequence). With 5 bases removed from V and 12 bases from J, the gap between germline ends came to 25 bases. The CDR3 runs to 16 residues.

The chain recombines TRBV6-6 with TRBJ1-3; 10 nucleotides align to TRBD1. This CDR3 is built from 15 residues. V lost 6 bases, J lost 7 bases, and 9 bases stayed unmatched. Germline values: CDR1 MNHNY, CDR2 SVGAGI (reference sequence). CDR3 residues: CASSSEGTGANTIYF. The CDR3 DNA reads TGTGCCAGCAGCTCAGAAGGGACAGGGGCGAACACCATATATTTT.

The chain combines TRBV27 with TRBJ1-2, with D unresolved. This CDR3 is built from 15 residues. From germline, CDR1 is MNHEY and CDR2 SMNVEV (reference sequence). V lost 7 bases and J lost 8, with 23 bases in between. The DNA for the CDR3 is TGTGCCAGCACTCCGGCAAAGGCCAGCAGATTAGGCTACACCTTC. It is translated as CASTPAKASRLGYTF.

The V gene is TRBV27, the J gene TRBJ2-5; 9 nucleotides align to TRBD2. The V gene's germline CDR1 is MNHEY and CDR2 SMNVEV (reference sequence). This CDR3 comprises 15 residues. The trim removed 2 bases at V and 5 bases at J, leaving 6 bases unmatched. In DNA, the CDR3 is TGTGCCAGCAGTTTAAGGTCTAGCGGGACGGAGACCCAGTACTTC. Translation: CASSLRSSGTETQYF.

The chain uses TRBV19 and TRBJ2-1, with D possibly being TRBD1 (6 bases). The V gene's germline CDR1 is LNHDA and CDR2 SQIVND (reference sequence). The ends were cut back, 7 bases at V and 10 bases at J, with 8 bases in the middle. The CDR3 loop spans 10 amino acids. CDR3 sequence: CASTQGEQFF. The CDR3 nucleotides are TGTGCCAGTACCCAGGGGGAGCAGTTCTTC.

This chain connects TRBV6-5 to TRBJ2-7; D ambiguous. V lost 7 bases, J lost 0 bases, and 10 bases lay in between. The CDR3 loop spans 13 amino acids. CDR1 is MNHEY, CDR2 SVGAGI, per germline. This CDR3 reads CASITTSSYEQYF. The CDR3 DNA reads TGTGCCAGCATCACCACGTCCTCCTACGAGCAGTACTTC.

The chain combines TRBV11-2 with TRBJ1-2; a possible D gene is TRBD1 (6 bases). CDR1 is SGHAT, CDR2 FQNNGV, per germline. Trimming shortened V by 0 bases and J by 7 bases, and 15 bases separated the two germline ends. The CDR3 extends over 15 amino acids. Here the CDR3 DNA reads TGTGCCAGCAGCTTAGATCCCGGGACATTCAGTGGCTACACCTTC. Residues: CASSLDPGTFSGYTF.

This chain uses TRBV6-4 with TRBJ2-1; a possible D gene is TRBD2 (6 bases). Germline V lookup: CDR1 MRHNA, CDR2 SNTAGT. The CDR3 sequence is 16 residues long. Trimming took off 2 bases at V and 8 bases at J, with 19 bases between the two ends. The CDR3 DNA reads TGTGCCAGCAGTGACCGACGGGCCGCGGGGTTGGATGAGCAGTTCTTC. This gives the protein CASSDRRAAGLDEQFF.

Remarks on this clone: An end of the junction does not agree with germline; a read error may underlie this. The chain employs TRBV7-7 and TRBJ2-3, with D possibly TRBD1 on 5 matching bases. Germline CDR1 is SSHAT and CDR2 is FNYEAQ (reference sequence). This CDR3 is built from 17 residues. The CDR3 coding sequence is TGTGCTAGCAGCTGTAGTGGGGCACCCCTTAGCACAGATACGCAGTATTTT. Its protein product is CASSCSGAPLSTDTQYF.

The chain is built from TRBV10-2 and TRBJ2-7, with D unclear. V shed 7 bases and J shed 7 bases, with 14 bases lying between them. Per the germline V gene, CDR1 is WSHSY and CDR2 is SAAADI. The CDR3 runs to 12 residues. CDR3 region: CASIDRDREQYF. Written as DNA, the CDR3 is TGCGCCAGCATAGATAGGGATCGGGAGCAGTACTTC.

This clone qualifies as medium-sized. The chain links TRBV15 to TRBJ1-3; D unclear. Trimming removed 1 base from V and 0 bases from J, with 10 bases in between. This CDR3 has 16 amino acids. In germline, CDR1 is LNHNV, CDR2 YYDKDF (reference sequence). Here the CDR3 reads CATSRGYPDSGNTIYF. CDR3 in DNA: TGTGCCACCAGCAGAGGATATCCCGACTCTGGAAACACCATATATTTT.

The rearrangement links TRBV5-6 to TRBJ2-7, with TRBD1 as a possible D gene (6 bases). The germline CDR1 and CDR2 sequences are SGHDT and YYEEEE. This CDR3 is 15 amino acids long. V shed 5 bases and J shed 3 bases, with 18 bases lying between them. The CDR3, as DNA: TGTGCCAGCAGTCATTGGGGGCGCAGGGGCTACGAGCAGTACTTC. Translation gives CASSHWGRRGYEQYF.

The chain recombines TRBV4-1 with TRBJ2-7; 9 bases align to TRBD1. The junction had 9 bases not matched to a gene; V was cut back by 4 bases and J by 2 bases. The CDR3 has 16 amino acids. The germline V gene has CDR1 MGHRA and CDR2 YSYEKL. CDR3 residues: CASSPLARQGAYEQYF. The CDR3 bases are TGCGCCAGCAGCCCACTCGCGCGACAGGGGGCCTACGAGCAGTACTTC.

V is TRBV25-1 and J is TRBJ2-4; no firm D call. V was shortened by 5 bases and J by 11 bases, with 13 bases between the two germline ends. This CDR3 is built from 12 residues. CDR1 is MGHDK, CDR2 SYGVNS, per germline. Here the CDR3 reads CASSSPPGLQYF. CDR3 sequence (DNA): TGTGCCAGCAGTTCACCTCCGGGTCTTCAGTACTTC.

The CDR3 region has the DNA TGTGCCAGCAGTCCCAGGGCTAGTTACTCCTCCTACGAGCAGTACTTC. It encodes CASSPRASYSSYEQYF. The chain carries TRBV5-4 and TRBJ2-7, with D tentatively TRBD1 (5 bases). Germline CDR1 is SGHNT and CDR2 is YYREEE (reference sequence). The CDR3 totals 16 residues. V was pared by 5 bases and J by 0 bases, with 18 bases between.

The genes are TRBV18 and TRBJ2-3; 8 nucleotides line up with TRBD1. The CDR3 is 17 residues long. V was clipped by 3 bases and J by 2 bases; unmatched bases: 10. Germline-derived CDR1 and CDR2 are KGHSH and LQKENI. The CDR3 is CASSPTIGQGNTDTQYF. CDR3 nucleotides: TGTGCCAGCTCACCCACCATCGGACAGGGCAACACAGATACGCAGTATTTT.

This chain uses TRBV7-9 with TRBJ1-2; TRBD1 is a possible D gene (6 bases). Trimming cost V 5 bases and J 3 bases, with 13 bases left between them. CDR1 is SEHNR, CDR2 FQNEAQ, per germline (reference sequence). The CDR3 has 14 amino acids. The CDR3 reads CASSANRADYGYTF. CDR3 coding DNA: TGTGCCAGCAGCGCTAACAGGGCGGACTATGGCTACACCTTC.